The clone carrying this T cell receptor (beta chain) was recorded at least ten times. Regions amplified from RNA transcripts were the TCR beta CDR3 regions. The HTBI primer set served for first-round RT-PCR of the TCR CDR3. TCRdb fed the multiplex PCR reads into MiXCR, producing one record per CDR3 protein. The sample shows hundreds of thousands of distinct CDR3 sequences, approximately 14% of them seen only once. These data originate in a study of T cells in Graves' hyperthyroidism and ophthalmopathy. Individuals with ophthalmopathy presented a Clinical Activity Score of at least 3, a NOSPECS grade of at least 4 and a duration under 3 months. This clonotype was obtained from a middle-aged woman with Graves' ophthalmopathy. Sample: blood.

Written as DNA, the CDR3 is TGTGCCAGCAGCCCCCGGACAGGGGGCATAGAGACCCAGTACTTC. Its translation is CASSPRTGGIETQYF. V and J are TRBV7-2 and TRBJ2-5; 11 bases match TRBD1. Unmatched junction bases numbered 6, after V lost 5 bases and J lost 4 bases. Germline CDR1 is SGHTA and CDR2 is FQGNSA. This CDR3 contains 15 residues.